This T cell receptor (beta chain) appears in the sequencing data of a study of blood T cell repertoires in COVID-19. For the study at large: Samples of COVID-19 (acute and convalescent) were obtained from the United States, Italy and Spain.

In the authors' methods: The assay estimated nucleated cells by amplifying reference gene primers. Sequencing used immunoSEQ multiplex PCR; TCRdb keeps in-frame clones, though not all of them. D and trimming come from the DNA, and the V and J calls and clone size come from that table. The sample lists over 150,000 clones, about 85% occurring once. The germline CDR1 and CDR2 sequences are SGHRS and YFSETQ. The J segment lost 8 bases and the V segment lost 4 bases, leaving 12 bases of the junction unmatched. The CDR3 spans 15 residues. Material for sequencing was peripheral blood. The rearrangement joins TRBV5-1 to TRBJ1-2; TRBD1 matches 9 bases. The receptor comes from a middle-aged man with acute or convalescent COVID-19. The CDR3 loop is CASSGGGTGSYGYTF. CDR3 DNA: TGCGCCAGCAGCGGGGGCGGGACAGGGTCATACGGCTACACCTTC.